This T cell receptor beta chain emerged from a study of cytomegalovirus exposure and HLA in healthy donors. Points on this clone: Its antigen is still unknown.

Study-wide results and limits: HLA-A and HLA-B allele assignments for most subjects were reportedly predicted accurately using TCR beta sequences.

PCR primers comprised 60 Vbeta and 13 Jbeta primers. In the authors' workflow: A follow-up analysis tallied 65 million to 80 million unique TCR beta chains, roughly 11 million shared. Sequencing was performed with immunoSEQ multiplex PCR; in TCRdb, only in-frame clones are kept and a portion is missing. V, J and clone size derive from that table, while D and trimming were established from the DNA sequence. The sample lists 90,000 or so clones, approximately 75% seen once, with roughly 4.2% in the top ten. Sequencing was performed on PBMCs. The receptor was derived from a man aged 55 to 70 in good health and CMV-seronegative.

The CDR3 is CSVAHQGYGYTF. In nucleotides, the CDR3 is TGCAGCGTGGCACACCAGGGATATGGCTACACCTTC. This chain joins TRBV29-1 and TRBJ1-2, with D maybe TRBD1 (5 bases). V lost 6 bases to trimming and J lost 5 bases, with 13 bases between them. Germline values: CDR1 SQVTM, CDR2 ANQGSEA. The CDR3 runs 12 residues.